This T cell receptor beta chain was captured by sequencing in a study of graft-versus-host responses after intestinal transplantation (TCRdb year 2021). For the study in its entirety: Multivisceral, liver-intestinal, or isolated intestinal transplants were received by the recipients. Donor T cell macrochimerism was defined as a peak of at least 4% donor T cells among recipient peripheral blood mononuclear cells. Rather than being sequenced by the commercial service, samples from a few later patients were sequenced in-house on an Illumina MiSeq and processed with MiXCR. Alloreactive clones were identified by sequencing pre-transplant mixed lymphocyte reaction products and comparing these products with unstimulated pre-transplant donor and recipient T cells. After intestinal transplantation, graft-versus-host and host-versus-graft alloreactive T cell clones were followed in the graft, circulation and bone marrow using bulk TCR-beta CDR3 sequencing. All recipients received anti-thymocyte globulin induction followed by maintenance tacrolimus and steroids for about three years. The cohort enrolled 20 to 25 intestinal transplant recipients including one retransplant, and a few patients lacking pretransplant specimens were excluded. Points the paper makes about the study in general: High GvH to HvG T cell clonal ratios were observed in the allografts of patients with donor T cell macrochimerism. Conclusions were limited by the relatively low number and heterogeneity of intestinal transplant patients. Early after transplant, declines in HvG clones were associated with peak levels of circulating GvH clones. GvH clones were found in recipient bone marrow, and some of the GvH clones appeared earlier in ileal mucosa or blood, which is consistent with an intestinal mucosal origin.

The time point tag for this specimen amounts to: cells obtained before transplantation from donor or recipient. CD3+CD4+ and CD3+CD8+ populations were FACS-sorted from unstimulated pre-transplant donor and recipient cells taken from spleen or lymph nodes. About this clone itself: This receptor's antigen is unknown. Qualities for individual bases were not recorded, and no much larger clone is one base off.

Inclusive of the bounding cysteine and phenylalanine, the CDR3 is 11 residues long. Only CDR3 DNA is held: 33 bases, read in frame from base 1. As encoded in the germline V gene (reference sequence), CDR1 is DFQATT while CDR2 is SNEGSKA. The V and J ends are trimmed by 0 bases and 8 bases, leaving 7 bases between them. The protocol used for the library was the immunoSEQ multiplex PCR assay. For most patients, genomic DNA was isolated with the Qiagen DNeasy Blood and Tissue Kit and shipped frozen to Adaptive Biotechnologies for TCR sequencing. High-throughput TCR-beta CDR3 sequencing of genomic DNA from most patients was performed by Adaptive Biotechnologies. Concerning the study's data processing: Adaptive's ImmunoSEQ software was the source of the TCR sequencing data for 15 to 20 patients, while a few other patients were processed with MiXCR and VDJtools. To correct CD4 versus CD8 sorting errors, sequences present in both subsets at a frequency ratio below 5:1 were removed. CDR3 nucleotide sequences shared between donor and recipient were removed because their origin could not be assigned. To count as alloreactive, a clone needed at least 2-fold expansion over unstimulated cells and a minimum CFSE-low frequency of 0.002% (template counts) or 0.001% (read counts). A clone was considered mappable if detected in the sequenced pre-transplant spleen, lymph node, or MLR CFSE-low populations of the donor or recipient. Cumulative frequency of alloreactive clones was calculated as a percentage of all sequences weighted by copy number. The table was pulled from immuneACCESS by TCRdb, which kept in-frame rearrangements only. Such tables lose some clones; where checked, under half of the loss comes from unresolved V genes, and the rest has no known cause. V and J calls plus clone size are reproduced from that table; the DNA served to infer D and trimming. Across this sample there are over 75,000 clones, with around 90% seen only once. Roughly 0.3% of the sample rests with the top ten.

The sample in question was unstimulated CD4+ T cells sorted from spleen or lymph node cells, obtained before transplant. This clonotype was sampled from a human donor who was the organ donor for an intestinal transplant. The chain is assembled from TRBV20-1 and TRBJ2-5; no D gene can be assigned with confidence. The DNA reads TGCAGTGCTAGAGATGGCAGAACCCAGTACTTC. Translated, it reads CSARDGRTQYF.